Sequencing of this TCR beta chain was carried out in a study of T cells in Graves' hyperthyroidism and ophthalmopathy. Study summary: Peripheral blood was taken when the disease was first diagnosed, before any treatment began.

Regarding the study as a whole: Separating ophthalmopathy from stable hyperthyroidism was achieved by a 13 V-J model. Ophthalmopathy prediction by the model preceded onset by a median roughly 6 months.

This clonotype was detected many times. Its antigen is not identified. There were TCR beta CDR3 regions amplified from RNA transcripts. In the first-round RT-PCR of the TCR CDR3, the HTBI primer set was used. One entry per CDR3 protein, called by TCRdb with MiXCR from the multiplex PCR reads. The sample includes 250,000 to 350,000 distinct CDR3 sequences, over 15% of them seen just once. PBMCs came from more than 9 ml fresh peripheral blood. This receptor was taken from a woman between 55 and 75 years old with Graves' ophthalmopathy. Sequences were obtained from blood.

DNA of the CDR3: TGTGCCAGCTCACCAGCGTCAAACAGGGGTCGCGAGCAGTACTTC. Translation gives CASSPASNRGREQYF. The genes are TRBV18 and TRBJ2-7; 7 bases line up with TRBD1. The CDR3 spans 15 residues. J was trimmed by 6 bases and V by 2 bases; bases with no gene match: 10. CDR1 and CDR2 from the germline V gene are KGHSH and LQKENI.